What follows are 22 T cell receptor beta chains derived from one specimen sequenced in a study of T cells after yellow fever vaccination. Each CDR3 protein is one row after TCRdb ran MiXCR on the 5' RACE reads. The sample lists roughly 99,000 distinct CDR3 sequences; 5.8% were seen once. The sequences come from CD8+ T cells sorted from PBMCs, collected 10 days after the yellow fever booster vaccination. The receptors stem from a man younger than 35 who received the YFV17D yellow fever vaccine.

V and J are TRBV7-3 and TRBJ2-1; D gene uncertain. The CDR3 extends over 13 amino acids. Germline V lookup: CDR1 SGHTA, CDR2 FQGTGA. The germline V and J ends were trimmed by 5 bases and 5 bases, with 10 bases remaining between them. The CDR3 loop is CASSRDQNNEQFF. CDR3 DNA: TGTGCCAGCAGCAGAGACCAGAACAATGAGCAGTTCTTC. Variable domain in full (rest from reference TRBV7-3 and TRBJ2-1): GAGVSQTPSNKVTEKGKYVELRCDPISGHTALYWYRQSLGQGPEFLIYFQGTGAADDSGLPNDRFFAVRPEGSVSTLKIQRTERGDSAVYLCASSRDQNNEQFFGPGTRLTVL.

This clonotype has more than one count but fewer than ten. This chain connects TRBV9 to TRBJ2-5; either TRBD1 or TRBD2 may fit D (5 bases each). This CDR3 comprises 16 residues. V was clipped by 4 bases and J by 5 bases, with 21 bases between them. Germline V gene data show CDR1 as SGDLS and CDR2 as YYNGEE. CDR3 region: CASSPPWGKNWETQYF. CDR3 sequence (DNA): TGTGCCAGCAGCCCTCCGTGGGGGAAGAACTGGGAGACCCAGTACTTC.

This clonotype was found once. This rearrangement joins TRBV29-1 to TRBJ2-1; D is perhaps TRBD1 or TRBD2 (5 bases each). The V gene's germline CDR1 is SQVTM and CDR2 ANQGSEA. The CDR3 runs to 12 residues. The V and J ends lost 7 bases and 6 bases respectively, with 13 bases between them. CDR3 bases: TGCAGCGCCCTCGAGAGGGGCAATGAGCAGTTCTTC. Translation: CSALERGNEQFF.

The chain recombines TRBV12-3 or TRBV12-4 with TRBJ2-2, with 8 positions matching TRBD1. The V segment lost 3 bases and the J segment 0 bases; nucleotides outside the gene matches: 9. The CDR3 contains 18 residues. In nucleotides, the CDR3 is TGTGCCAGCAGTTTTTGGACAGGGAACGCCGCGAACACCGGGGAGCTGTTTTTT. As protein: CASSFWTGNAANTGELFF.

This rearrangement joins TRBV6-2 or TRBV6-3 to TRBJ2-3; D might be TRBD2 (5 bases). The CDR3 is 15 amino acids. V was trimmed by 4 bases and J by 2 bases, leaving 13 bases between them. Germline CDR1 MNHEY, CDR2 SVGEGT. The CDR3 DNA is TGTGCCAGCAGTTCATCAGGACTTACCACAGATACGCAGTATTTT. It encodes CASSSSGLTTDTQYF.

The chain has TRBV6-5 and TRBJ1-2; TRBD1 matches 8 bases. CDR1 MNHEY and CDR2 SVGAGI come from the germline V gene. After removal of 0 bases from V and 6 bases from J, the junction contained 9 bases not matched to a gene. The CDR3 has 16 residues. The CDR3 is CASSYSTGERLHGYTF. The CDR3, as DNA: TGTGCCAGCAGTTACTCGACAGGGGAAAGGCTGCATGGCTACACCTTC.

The chain uses TRBV7-3 and TRBJ2-3; 7 nucleotides match TRBD2. The CDR3 consists of 15 residues. CDR1 SGHTA and CDR2 FQGTGA come from the germline V gene. V gave up 8 bases and J gave up 3 bases; unmatched junction bases: 11. Here the CDR3 reads CASSGGGGETDTQYF. The DNA for the CDR3 is TGTGCCAGCTCTGGGGGGGGAGGAGAGACAGATACGCAGTATTTT.

This clonotype showed up just a few times. This chain joins TRBV5-1 and TRBJ1-2, with D maybe TRBD1 (5 bases). Trimming stripped 3 bases from V and 4 bases from J, with 16 bases between. CDR3 size: 15 residues. Germline CDR1 SGHRS, CDR2 YFSETQ. The CDR3: CASSSAGVGGYGYTF. The CDR3 nucleotides are TGCGCCAGCAGCTCGGCGGGAGTTGGGGGCTATGGCTACACCTTC.

This clonotype was found many times. The V and J genes are TRBV27 and TRBJ2-7, with D tentatively TRBD1 (5 bases). Germline CDR1 and CDR2: MNHEY and SMNVEV (reference sequence). V lost 7 bases to trimming and J lost 0 bases, with 10 bases between them. This CDR3 spans 13 amino acids. The CDR3 protein is CASNQGSSYEQYF. The CDR3, as DNA: TGTGCCAGCAACCAGGGCAGCTCCTACGAGCAGTACTTC.

A few counts support this clonotype. The rearrangement uses TRBV6-2 or TRBV6-3 and TRBJ1-5; D call uncertain. Per germline, CDR1 MNHEY and CDR2 SVGEGT. CDR3 length: 13 residues. V was cut by 2 bases and J by 6 bases, with 8 bases left in between. Here the CDR3 DNA reads TGTGCCAGCAGTTACGCGGCGGCTCAGCCCCAGCATTTT. Amino acids: CASSYAAAQPQHF.

The chain combines TRBV6-5 with TRBJ2-7; D not certain. The CDR3 is made up of 14 amino acids. The V gene lost 6 bases and the J gene lost 3 bases, with 15 bases spanning the gap. CDR1 MNHEY and CDR2 SVGAGI come from the germline V gene. The CDR3 protein is CASSLNSKGYEQYF. The CDR3 nucleotides are TGTGCCAGCAGCCTTAACTCTAAAGGCTACGAGCAGTACTTC.

This clonotype was seen a few times. The rearrangement uses TRBV6-6 and TRBJ2-1; 7 bases map to TRBD1. V dropped 6 bases and J dropped 8; count of bases not matched to a gene: 4. CDR3 length: 12 residues. CDR1 and CDR2 (germline): MNHNY, SVGAGI (reference sequence). CDR3 sequence (DNA): TGTGCCAGCAGCGCAGACAGGGATGAGCAGTTCTTC. This codes for CASSADRDEQFF.

This clonotype was counted only a few times. V gene TRBV12-3 or TRBV12-4 combines with J gene TRBJ1-6, with D perhaps TRBD1 (6 bases). CDR3 length equals 18 residues. Between the trimmed V and J ends, which lost 7 bases and 2 bases, there was a span of 21 bases. CDR3 sequence: CASTIQGLVSAYNSPLHF. CDR3 coding DNA: TGTGCCAGCACCATACAGGGATTGGTCTCCGCCTATAATTCACCCCTCCACTTT.

This clonotype was seen many times. The gene calls are TRBV20-1 and TRBJ1-2; D is uncertain. This CDR3 contains 13 residues. Trimming took off 6 bases at V and 6 bases at J, with 17 bases between the two ends. Germline V lookup: CDR1 DFQATT, CDR2 SNEGSKA (reference sequence). Written as DNA, the CDR3 is TGCAGTGCCATTCTTCACACAGTCGATGGCTACACCTTC. It specifies CSAILHTVDGYTF.

This clonotype was picked up many times. This chain links TRBV7-3 with TRBJ2-6, with D unclear. The CDR3 is 16 residues long. Trimming pared 0 bases from V and 4 bases from J, leaving 10 bases between. Germline-derived CDR1 and CDR2 are SGHTA and FQGTGA. CDR3 protein: CASSLTRVAGANVLTF. Here the CDR3 DNA reads TGTGCCAGCAGCTTAACAAGGGTTGCAGGGGCCAACGTCCTGACTTTC.

J is TRBJ2-3 and V is TRBV4-3; 7 bases are a match to TRBD2. CDR1 is LGHNA and CDR2 is YSLEER in the germline V gene. Trimming at V came to 4 bases and at J to 5 bases, leaving 3 bases not matched to a gene. The CDR3 is 13 residues long. CDR3 DNA: TGCGCCAGCAGCCTAAGCGGGGTAGATACGCAGTATTTT. Translated: CASSLSGVDTQYF.

This clonotype was seen at least ten times. The V and J genes are TRBV6-4 and TRBJ2-3; the match to TRBD2 covers 10 bases. The CDR3 is 15 amino acids. Trimming at V came to 0 bases and at J to 4 bases, leaving 1 base not matched to a gene. CDR1 is MRHNA, CDR2 SNTAGT, per germline. CDR3 nucleotide sequence: TGTGCCAGCAGTGACTCAGCGGGGGGGCCAGATACGCAGTATTTT. As protein: CASSDSAGGPDTQYF.

The CDR3 sequence is CASSRDVTRSNEKLFF. The CDR3 DNA follows: TGTGCCAGCAGTCGGGACGTCACCCGCTCCAATGAAAAACTGTTTTTT. The chain uses TRBV6-5 and TRBJ1-4; D perhaps matches TRBD1 (5 bases). V shed 5 bases and J shed 5 bases, with 18 bases lying between them. There are 16 residues in the CDR3. Germline CDR1 reads MNHEY; CDR2 reads SVGAGI.

This clonotype appeared many times. The chain recombines TRBV6-1 with TRBJ2-3, with TRBD1 identical over 7 bases. This CDR3 is 16 amino acids long. V dropped 0 bases and J dropped 4; count of bases not matched to a gene: 7. From germline, CDR1 is MNHNS and CDR2 SASEGT. CDR3 region: CASSEAQGEKADTQYF. The CDR3 DNA is TGTGCCAGCAGTGAAGCTCAGGGGGAAAAAGCAGATACGCAGTATTTT.

This rearrangement joins TRBV7-3 to TRBJ2-2; 10 bases map to TRBD2. Unmatched junction bases numbered 2, after V lost 3 bases and J lost 7 bases. The CDR3 totals 14 residues. Germline V CDR1 and CDR2: SGHTA, FQGTGA. The DNA for the CDR3 is TGTGCCAGCAGCTTGGGACTAGCGAACGGGGAGCTGTTTTTT. As protein: CASSLGLANGELFF.

This clonotype was recorded a few times. The chain links TRBV9 to TRBJ2-3; 8 bases are shared with TRBD2. V was clipped by 0 bases and J by 1 base; unmatched bases: 7. The CDR3 length is 17 residues. CDR1 is SGDLS, CDR2 YYNGEE, per germline. The CDR3 loop reads CASSVAELAVGTDTQYF. The CDR3 coding sequence is TGTGCCAGCAGCGTAGCTGAACTAGCGGTAGGCACAGATACGCAGTATTTT.

The rearrangement links TRBV30 to TRBJ2-3; tentative D call: TRBD2 (5 bases). This CDR3 spans 12 amino acids. Trimming shortened V by 0 bases and J by 5 bases, and 6 bases separated the two germline ends. The germline gives CDR1 GTSNPN, CDR2 SVGIG (reference sequence). Written as DNA, the CDR3 is TGTGCCTGGAGTGTACGGGGAGATACGCAGTATTTT. It translates to CAWSVRGDTQYF.